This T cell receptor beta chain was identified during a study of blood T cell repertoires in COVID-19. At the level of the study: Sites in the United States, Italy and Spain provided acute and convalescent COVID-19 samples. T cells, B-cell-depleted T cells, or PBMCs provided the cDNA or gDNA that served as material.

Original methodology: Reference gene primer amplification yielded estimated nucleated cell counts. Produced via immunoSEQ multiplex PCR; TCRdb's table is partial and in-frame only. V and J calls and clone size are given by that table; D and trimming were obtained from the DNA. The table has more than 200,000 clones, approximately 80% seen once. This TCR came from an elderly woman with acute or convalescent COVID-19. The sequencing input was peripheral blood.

The chain's CDR3 is CASSSTGNSDTEAFF. CDR3 coding DNA: TGCGCCAGCAGCTCGACAGGGAACTCAGACACTGAAGCTTTCTTT. The J gene is TRBJ1-1, the V gene TRBV5-1; 7 bases fit TRBD1. V was clipped by 3 bases and J by 3 bases; unmatched bases: 8. Germline assignment: CDR1 SGHRS and CDR2 YFSETQ. This CDR3 has 15 amino acids.